The source of this T cell receptor (beta chain) is a study of T cells in Graves' hyperthyroidism and ophthalmopathy. The CDR3 covers 14 residues. With V trimmed by 3 bases and J by 3 bases, 4 bases remained unmatched. The germline gives CDR1 DFQATT, CDR2 SNEGSKA (reference sequence). The CDR3 regions of TCR beta were amplified from RNA transcripts. HTBI primers were the set used in a first-round RT-PCR of the TCR CDR3. TCRdb re-analysed the multiplex PCR reads in MiXCR, keeping a single row per CDR3 protein. The sample contains about 640,000 distinct CDR3 sequences, about 15% of which appear only once.

This TCR derives from a woman between 50 and 59 years old with Graves' ophthalmopathy. Sequenced: blood. This chain uses TRBV20-1 with TRBJ2-3, with 9 bases lining up with TRBD2. This CDR3 is CSARVAGVTDTQYF. Here the CDR3 DNA reads TGCAGTGCTAGGGTAGCGGGAGTTACAGATACGCAGTATTTT.